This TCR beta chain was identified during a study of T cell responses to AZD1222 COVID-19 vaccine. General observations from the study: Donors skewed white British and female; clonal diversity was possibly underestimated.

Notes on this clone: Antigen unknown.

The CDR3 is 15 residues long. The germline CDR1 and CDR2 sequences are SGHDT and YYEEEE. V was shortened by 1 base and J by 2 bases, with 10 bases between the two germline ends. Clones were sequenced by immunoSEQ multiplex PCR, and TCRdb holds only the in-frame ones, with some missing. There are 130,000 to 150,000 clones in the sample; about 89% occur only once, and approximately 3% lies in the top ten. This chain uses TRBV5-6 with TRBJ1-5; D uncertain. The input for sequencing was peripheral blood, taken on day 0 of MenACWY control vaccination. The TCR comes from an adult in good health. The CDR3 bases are TGTGCCAGCAGCTTGTGGGGTACCGGCAATCAGCCCCAGCATTTT. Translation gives CASSLWGTGNQPQHF. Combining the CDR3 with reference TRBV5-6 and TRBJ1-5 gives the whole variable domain DAGVTQSPTHLIKTRGQQVTLRCSPKSGHDTVSWYQQALGQGPQFIFQYYEEEERQRGNFPDRFSGHQFPNYSSELNVNALLLGDSALYLCASSLWGTGNQPQHFGDGTRLSIL.